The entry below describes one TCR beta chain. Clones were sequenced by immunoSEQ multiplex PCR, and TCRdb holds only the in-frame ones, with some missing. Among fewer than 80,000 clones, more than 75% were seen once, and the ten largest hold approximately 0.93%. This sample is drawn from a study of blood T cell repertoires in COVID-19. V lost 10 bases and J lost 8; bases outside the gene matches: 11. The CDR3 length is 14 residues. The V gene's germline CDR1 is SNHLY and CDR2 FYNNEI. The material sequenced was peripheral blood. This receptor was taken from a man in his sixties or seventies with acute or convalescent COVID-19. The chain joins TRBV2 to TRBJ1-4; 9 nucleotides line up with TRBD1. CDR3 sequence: CATTPGTGREKLFF. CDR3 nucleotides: TGTGCCACAACTCCCGGGACAGGGAGAGAAAAACTGTTTTTT.